This T cell receptor beta chain is from a study of T cell responses to AZD1222 COVID-19 vaccine. J was trimmed by 4 bases and V by 4 bases; bases with no gene match: 6. The CDR3 runs to 14 residues. Germline V CDR1 and CDR2: SGHRS, YFSETQ. Concerning this clone itself: Its antigen is not known.

TCRdb keeps only in-frame clones here, not all; method: immunoSEQ multiplex PCR. This sample has about 180,000 clones, with about 86% found just once. Second doses that came at about 4 or about 12 weeks were put together. Study results and limitations: Within unmutated variant regions lay the reported targets of nearly half of spike-specific TCRs. Baseline seropositives among AZD1222 recipients totaled only 5 to 7.

This TCR came from an adult who received the AZD1222 COVID-19 vaccine. The sample was peripheral blood, taken 28 days after the second AZD1222 dose. The V call is TRBV5-1, the J call TRBJ1-1; 8 bases align to TRBD1. The CDR3 sequence: CASSVDRVGTEAFF. Written as DNA, the CDR3 is TGCGCCAGCAGCGTGGACAGGGTGGGCACTGAAGCTTTCTTT. Filled out from reference TRBV5-1 and TRBJ1-1, the complete variable domain reads KAGVTQTPRYLIKTRGQQVTLSCSPISGHRSVSWYQQTPGQGLQFLFEYFSETQRNKGNFPGRFSGRQFSNSRSEMNVSTLELGDSALYLCASSVDRVGTEAFFGQGTRLTVV.